The clone carrying this T cell receptor (beta chain) was seen a single time. The CDR3 has 13 amino acids. Germline CDR1 reads SGHTA; CDR2 reads FQGNSA. V was trimmed by 2 bases and J by 3 bases, leaving 5 bases between them. This sample is part of a study of shared clonotypes between healthy human individuals. This table comes from immunoSEQ multiplex PCR, and its TCRdb copy is limited to in-frame clones, with some not included. The table has a few hundred thousand clones, about 96% seen once. The chain uses TRBV7-2 and TRBJ2-1; D unclear. This TCR came from a man aged 30 to 45 in good health. Sequenced sample: memory CD8+ T cells sorted from blood. Subset indicated: CD45RO+ cells pooled with CCR7-negative TemRA cells. The CDR3 coding sequence is TGTGCCAGCAGCTTATCTAGCTACAATGAGCAGTTCTTC. Translating it yields CASSLSSYNEQFF.